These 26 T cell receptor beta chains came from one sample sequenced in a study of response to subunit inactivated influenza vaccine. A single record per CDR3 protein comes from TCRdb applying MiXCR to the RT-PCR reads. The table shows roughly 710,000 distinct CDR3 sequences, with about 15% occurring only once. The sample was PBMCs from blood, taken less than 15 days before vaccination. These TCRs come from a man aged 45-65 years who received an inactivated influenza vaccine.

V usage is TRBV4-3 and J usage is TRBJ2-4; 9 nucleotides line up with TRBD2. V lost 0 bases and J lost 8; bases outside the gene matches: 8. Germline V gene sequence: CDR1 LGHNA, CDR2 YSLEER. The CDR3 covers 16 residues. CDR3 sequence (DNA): TGCGCCAGCAGCCAAGATGAAGAGGGGACTAGCCACATTCAGTACTTC. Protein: CASSQDEEGTSHIQYF.

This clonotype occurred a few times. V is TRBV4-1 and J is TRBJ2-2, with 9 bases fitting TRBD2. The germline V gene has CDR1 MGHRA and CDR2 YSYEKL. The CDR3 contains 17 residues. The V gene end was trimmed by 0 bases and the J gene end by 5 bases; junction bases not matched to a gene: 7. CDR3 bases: TGCGCCAGCAGCCAAGAGATTAGCGGGGGATTAACCGGGGAGCTGTTTTTT. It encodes CASSQEISGGLTGELFF.

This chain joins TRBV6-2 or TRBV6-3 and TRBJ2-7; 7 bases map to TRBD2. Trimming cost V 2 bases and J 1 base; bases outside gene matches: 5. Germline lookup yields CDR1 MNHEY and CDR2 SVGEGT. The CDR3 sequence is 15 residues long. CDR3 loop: CASSYAEGGSYEQYF. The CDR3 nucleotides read TGTGCCAGCAGTTACGCGGAGGGAGGGTCCTACGAGCAGTACTTC.

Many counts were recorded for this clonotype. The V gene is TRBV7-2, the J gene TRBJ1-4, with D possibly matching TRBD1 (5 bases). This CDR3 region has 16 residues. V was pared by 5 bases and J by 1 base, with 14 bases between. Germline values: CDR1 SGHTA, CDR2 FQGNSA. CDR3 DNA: TGTGCCAGCAGCAAAGACAGAGCTCTAACTAATGAAAAACTGTTTTTT. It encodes CASSKDRALTNEKLFF.

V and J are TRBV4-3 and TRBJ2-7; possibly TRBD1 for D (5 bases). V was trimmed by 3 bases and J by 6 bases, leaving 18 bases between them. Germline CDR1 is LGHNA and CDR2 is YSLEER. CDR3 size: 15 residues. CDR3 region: CASSQSHQQGSEQYF. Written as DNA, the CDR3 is TGCGCCAGCAGCCAGTCCCATCAGCAGGGCTCCGAGCAGTACTTC.

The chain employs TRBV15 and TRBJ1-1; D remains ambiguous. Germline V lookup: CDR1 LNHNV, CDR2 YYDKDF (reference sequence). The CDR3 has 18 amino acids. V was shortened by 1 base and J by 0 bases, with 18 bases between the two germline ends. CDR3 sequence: CATSRGWDWEGMNTEAFF. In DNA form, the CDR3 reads TGTGCCACCAGCAGAGGTTGGGATTGGGAGGGTATGAACACTGAAGCTTTCTTT. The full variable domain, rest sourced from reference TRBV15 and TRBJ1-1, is DAMVIQNPRYQVTQFGKPVTLSCSQTLNHNVMYWYQQKSSQAPKLLFHYYDKDFNNEADTPDNFQSRRPNTSFCFLDIRSPGLGDTAMYLCATSRGWDWEGMNTEAFFGQGTRLTVV.

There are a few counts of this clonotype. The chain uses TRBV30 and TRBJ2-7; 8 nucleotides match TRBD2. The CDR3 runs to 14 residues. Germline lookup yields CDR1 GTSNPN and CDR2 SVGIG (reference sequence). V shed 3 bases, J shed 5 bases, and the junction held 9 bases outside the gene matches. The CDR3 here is CAWSFGAGDNEQYF. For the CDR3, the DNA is TGTGCCTGGAGCTTTGGAGCGGGAGATAACGAGCAGTACTTC.

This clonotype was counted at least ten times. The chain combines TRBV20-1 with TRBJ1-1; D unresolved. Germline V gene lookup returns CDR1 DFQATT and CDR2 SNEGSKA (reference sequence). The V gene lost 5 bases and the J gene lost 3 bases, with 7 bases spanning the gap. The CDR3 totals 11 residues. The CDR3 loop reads CSAAFDTEAFF. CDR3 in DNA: TGCAGTGCTGCATTTGACACTGAAGCTTTCTTT.

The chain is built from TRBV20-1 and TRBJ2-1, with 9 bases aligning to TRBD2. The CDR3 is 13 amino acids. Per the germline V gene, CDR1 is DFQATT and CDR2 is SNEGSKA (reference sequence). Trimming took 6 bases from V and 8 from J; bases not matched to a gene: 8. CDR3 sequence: CSAKLAGRYEQFF. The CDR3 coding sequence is TGCAGTGCCAAGCTAGCGGGAAGGTATGAGCAGTTCTTC.

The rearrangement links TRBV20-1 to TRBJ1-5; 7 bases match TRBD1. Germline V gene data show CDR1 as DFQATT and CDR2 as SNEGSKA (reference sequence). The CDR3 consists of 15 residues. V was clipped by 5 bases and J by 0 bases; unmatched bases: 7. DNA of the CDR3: TGCAGTGCTCGCGACAGGGTTTATAGCAATCAGCCCCAGCATTTT. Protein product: CSARDRVYSNQPQHF.

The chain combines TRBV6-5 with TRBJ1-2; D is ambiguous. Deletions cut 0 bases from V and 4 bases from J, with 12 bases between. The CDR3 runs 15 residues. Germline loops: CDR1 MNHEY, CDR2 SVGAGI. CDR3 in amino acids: CASSYSQEIIYGYTF. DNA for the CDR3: TGTGCCAGCAGTTACTCGCAGGAAATCATCTATGGCTACACCTTC.

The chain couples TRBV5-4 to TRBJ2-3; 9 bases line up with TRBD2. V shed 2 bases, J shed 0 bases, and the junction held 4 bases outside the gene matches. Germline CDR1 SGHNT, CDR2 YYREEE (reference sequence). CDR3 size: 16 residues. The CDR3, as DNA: TGTGCCAGCAGCTTTGGTAGCGGGGGAAGCACAGATACGCAGTATTTT. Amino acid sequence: CASSFGSGGSTDTQYF. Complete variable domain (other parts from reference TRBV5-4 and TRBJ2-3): ETGVTQSPTHLIKTRGQQVTLRCSSQSGHNTVSWYQQALGQGPQFIFQYYREEENGRGNFPPRFSGLQFPNYSSELNVNALELDDSALYLCASSFGSGGSTDTQYFGPGTRLTVL.

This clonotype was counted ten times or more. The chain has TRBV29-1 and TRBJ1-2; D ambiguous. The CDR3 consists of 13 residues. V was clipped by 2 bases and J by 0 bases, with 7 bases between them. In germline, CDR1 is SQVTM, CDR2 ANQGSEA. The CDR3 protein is CSVEPTTNYGYTF. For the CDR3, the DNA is TGCAGCGTTGAACCAACTACTAACTATGGCTACACCTTC.

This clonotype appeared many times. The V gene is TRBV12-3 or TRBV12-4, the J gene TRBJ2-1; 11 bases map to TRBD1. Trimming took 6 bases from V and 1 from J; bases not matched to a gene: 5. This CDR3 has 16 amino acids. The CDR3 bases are TGTGCCAGCAGAAGCGGGACAGGGGGGTCCTACAATGAGCAGTTCTTC. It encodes CASRSGTGGSYNEQFF.

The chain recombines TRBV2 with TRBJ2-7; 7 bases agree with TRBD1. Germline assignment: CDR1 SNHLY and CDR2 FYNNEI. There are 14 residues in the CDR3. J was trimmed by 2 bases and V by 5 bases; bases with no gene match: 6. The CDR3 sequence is CASSSYTGAYEQYF. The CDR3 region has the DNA TGTGCCAGCAGTTCCTACACAGGGGCCTACGAGCAGTACTTC. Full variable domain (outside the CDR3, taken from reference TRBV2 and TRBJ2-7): EPEVTQTPSHQVTQMGQEVILRCVPISNHLYFYWYRQILGQKVEFLVSFYNNEISEKSEIFDDQFSVERPDGSNFTLKIRSTKLEDSAMYFCASSSYTGAYEQYFGPGTRLTVT.

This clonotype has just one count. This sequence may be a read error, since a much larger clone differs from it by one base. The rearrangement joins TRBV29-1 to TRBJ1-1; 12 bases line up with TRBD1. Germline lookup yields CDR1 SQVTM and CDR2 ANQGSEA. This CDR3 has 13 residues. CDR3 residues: CSVGTGGAAEALF. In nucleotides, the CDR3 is TGCAGCGTAGGGACAGGGGGCGCGGCTGAAGCTCTCTTT.

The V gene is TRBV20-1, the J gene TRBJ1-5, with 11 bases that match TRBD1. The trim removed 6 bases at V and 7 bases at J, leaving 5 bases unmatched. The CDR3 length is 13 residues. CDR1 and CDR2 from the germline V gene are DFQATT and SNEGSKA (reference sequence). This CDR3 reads CSALDRGPQPQHF. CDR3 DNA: TGCAGTGCCCTGGACAGGGGGCCACAGCCCCAGCATTTT.

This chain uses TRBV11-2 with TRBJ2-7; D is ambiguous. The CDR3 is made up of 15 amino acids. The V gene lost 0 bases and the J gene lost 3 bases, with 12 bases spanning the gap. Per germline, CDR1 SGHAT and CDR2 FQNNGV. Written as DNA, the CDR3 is TGTGCCAGCAGCTTAGATTACGGCGGCTTCTACGAGCAGTACTTC. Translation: CASSLDYGGFYEQYF. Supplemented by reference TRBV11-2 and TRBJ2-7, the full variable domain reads EAGVAQSPRYKIIEKRQSVAFWCNPISGHATLYWYQQILGQGPKLLIQFQNNGVVDDSQLPKDRFSAERLKGVDSTLKIQPAKLEDSAVYLCASSLDYGGFYEQYFGPGTRLTVT.

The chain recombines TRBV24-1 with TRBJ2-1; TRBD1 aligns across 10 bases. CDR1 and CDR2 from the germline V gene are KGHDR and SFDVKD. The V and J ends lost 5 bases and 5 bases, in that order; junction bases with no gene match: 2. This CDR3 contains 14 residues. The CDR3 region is CATSAGTGDNEQFF. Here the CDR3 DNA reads TGTGCCACCAGTGCTGGGACAGGGGACAATGAGCAGTTCTTC.

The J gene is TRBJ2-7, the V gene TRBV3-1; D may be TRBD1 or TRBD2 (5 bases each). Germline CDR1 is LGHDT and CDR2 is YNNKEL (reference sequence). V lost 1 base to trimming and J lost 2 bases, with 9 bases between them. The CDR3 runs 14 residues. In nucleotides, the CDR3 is TGTGCCAGCAGCCAAGGTCCGGGGCCCTACGAGCAGTACTTC. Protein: CASSQGPGPYEQYF.

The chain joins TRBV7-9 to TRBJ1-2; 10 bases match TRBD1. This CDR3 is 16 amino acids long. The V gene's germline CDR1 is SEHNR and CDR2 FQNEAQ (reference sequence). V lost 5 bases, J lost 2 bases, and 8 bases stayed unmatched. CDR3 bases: TGTGCCAGCAGCGTAAGACCGGGACAGGGGAACTATGGCTACACCTTC. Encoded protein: CASSVRPGQGNYGYTF.

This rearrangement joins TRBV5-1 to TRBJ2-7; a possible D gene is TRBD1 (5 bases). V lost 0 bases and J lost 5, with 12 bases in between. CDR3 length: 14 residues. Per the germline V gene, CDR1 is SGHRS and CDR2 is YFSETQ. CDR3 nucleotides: TGCGCCAGCAGCTTGGCCTCCCAGGGCCACGAGCAGTACTTC. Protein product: CASSLASQGHEQYF. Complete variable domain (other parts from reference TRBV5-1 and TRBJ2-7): KAGVTQTPRYLIKTRGQQVTLSCSPISGHRSVSWYQQTPGQGLQFLFEYFSETQRNKGNFPGRFSGRQFSNSRSEMNVSTLELGDSALYLCASSLASQGHEQYFGPGTRLTVT.

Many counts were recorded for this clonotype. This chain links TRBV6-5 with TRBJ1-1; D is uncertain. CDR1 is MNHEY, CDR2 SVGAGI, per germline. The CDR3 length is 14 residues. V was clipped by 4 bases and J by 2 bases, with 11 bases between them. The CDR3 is CASSLKAVNTEAFF. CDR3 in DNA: TGTGCCAGCAGTTTAAAAGCGGTAAACACTGAAGCTTTCTTT.

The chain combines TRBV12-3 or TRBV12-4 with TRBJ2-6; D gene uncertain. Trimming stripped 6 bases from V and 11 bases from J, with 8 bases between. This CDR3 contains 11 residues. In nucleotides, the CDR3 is TGTGCCAGCAGGGTTATTGACGTCCTGACTTTC. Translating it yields CASRVIDVLTF.

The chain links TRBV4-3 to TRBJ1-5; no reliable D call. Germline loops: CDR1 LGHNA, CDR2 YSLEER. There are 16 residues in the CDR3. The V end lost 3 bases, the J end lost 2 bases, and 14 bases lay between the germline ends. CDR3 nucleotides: TGCGCCAGCAGCCAGGCATGGGGTAGTGGCAATCAGCCCCAGCATTTT. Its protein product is CASSQAWGSGNQPQHF.

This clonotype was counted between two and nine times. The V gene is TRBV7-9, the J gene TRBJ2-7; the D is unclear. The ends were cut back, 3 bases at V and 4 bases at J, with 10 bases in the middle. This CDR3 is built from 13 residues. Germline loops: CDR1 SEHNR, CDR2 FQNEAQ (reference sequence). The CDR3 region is CASSFTADYEQYF. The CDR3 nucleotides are TGTGCCAGCAGCTTTACTGCAGATTACGAGCAGTACTTC.